The subject of this entry is one TCR beta chain. The specificity of this receptor is unknown. Base qualities are not provided; no much larger clone lies one nucleotide away. TCRbeta CDR3 regions were amplified from genomic DNA by means of the immunoSEQ Assay, a bias-controlled multiplex PCR. On the study's bioinformatics: Within the assay, amplification of reference gene primers was used to estimate how many nucleated cells each sample contained. To quantify the absolute abundance of each unique TCRbeta CDR3 rearrangement, sequence reads were collapsed and filtered. For each sample, productive Simpson clonality was calculated as the square root of Simpson's diversity index over productive rearrangements. As stored in TCRdb, this immuneACCESS dataset retains in-frame rearrangements with V and J assigned. A fraction of the clones does not appear; measured against another copy, unresolved V genes explain less than half of the discrepancy, and the remainder lacks a known reason. That table is the source of V, J and clone size, and D and trimming were worked out from the DNA. The table for this sample lists about 68,000 clones; 80% to 95% of them were counted only once. The ten largest clones capture 6.5% to 8.5% of the sample.

Counted from cysteine to phenylalanine, this CDR3 has 15 amino acids. Left in the record is the CDR3 DNA by itself, 45 bases read in frame from the first base. The source of the sample is a study of blood T cell repertoires in COVID-19 (TCRdb year 2020). Regarding the study in general: Samples from collaborators originated in the United States, Italy and Spain and spanned both the acute and convalescent phases of COVID-19. Subjects who had been exposed to COVID-19, were actively infected with it, or had recovered from it provided the deeply sampled blood TCRbeta repertoires that made up the dataset. Where HLA class I and class II types were available, the types were taken from metadata supplied by the sample provider, not from assay-based typing. The prospective study material was composed of cDNA or gDNA derived from T cells, B-cell-depleted T cells, or PBMCs. The samples were drawn from two sources: the first 160 participants of the ongoing ImmuneRACE study, and some 1,300 subjects contributed by 6 global collaborators. Nearly every sample came with metadata listing a de-identified subject ID, COVID-19 status, age in years and sex. The repertoires were made available in a free public database intended to serve as a resource for research on the immune response to SARS-CoV-2. Summary of the overall study and its limitations: The amount of clinical and demographic metadata varied by source and participant and was provided uncurated.

The collaborating institutions used their own protocols to collect whole blood in K2EDTA tubes. Collaborator samples were shipped for TCRbeta analysis as frozen whole blood, isolated PBMCs, or DNA extracted from either sample type. Rearrangement joined TRBV12-2 to TRBJ1-2. TRBV12-2 counts as a pseudogene. The material sequenced was peripheral blood. The TCR was taken from a human donor in a cohort sampled during active COVID-19. The sequence in DNA is TGTGCAAGTCGTTACTTTGCCGAACTGGTGTATGGCTACACCTTC. Translation gives CASRYFAELVYGYTF.